This TCR beta chain was observed in a study of neurological immune-mediated disorders. The study, taken as a whole, reports: The multiple sclerosis repertoire cluster was not associated with any clinical or MRI feature.

Note on this clonotype: Its target is unknown.

With 8 bases clipped from V and 7 bases from J, the junction kept 6 bases outside the gene matches. CDR1 is KGHDR and CDR2 is SFDVKD in the germline V gene. This CDR3 spans 13 amino acids. In TCRdb, the 5' RACE reads were re-called with MiXCR into one record per CDR3 protein. The sample lists about 50,000 distinct CDR3 sequences; under 3.5% were seen once. The chain links TRBV24-1 to TRBJ2-1, with 8 positions matching TRBD2. Specimen: PBMCs. The clonotype originates from a woman between 45 and 60 years old with multiple sclerosis. Here the CDR3 reads CATMDGRVNEQFF. The CDR3 bases are TGTGCCACCATGGACGGGAGGGTGAATGAGCAGTTCTTC.